This entry lists 17 T cell receptor beta chains sequenced from one sample in a study of cytomegalovirus exposure and HLA in healthy donors. Produced via immunoSEQ multiplex PCR; TCRdb's table is partial and in-frame only. Of nearly 110,000 clones listed, about 88% are singletons. The sample consisted of PBMCs. These receptors originate from a woman aged 18-29 years in good health and CMV-seropositive.

The J gene is TRBJ2-2, the V gene TRBV19; tentative D call: TRBD2 (6 bases). Germline V gene data show CDR1 as LNHDA and CDR2 as SQIVND (reference sequence). CDR3 size: 15 residues. Trimming pared 7 bases from V and 4 bases from J, leaving 16 bases between. The CDR3 reads CASTLVRGSTGELFF. CDR3 DNA: TGTGCCAGTACGTTGGTCCGGGGGAGCACCGGGGAGCTGTTTTTT. Looking up the rest from reference TRBV19 and TRBJ2-2 gives the full variable domain: DGGITQSPKYLFRKEGQNVTLSCEQNLNHDAMYWYRQDPGQGLRLIYYSQIVNDFQKGDIAEGYSVSREKKESFPLTVTSAQKNPTAFYLCASTLVRGSTGELFFGEGSRLTVL.

This chain uses TRBV5-1 with TRBJ2-1, with 8 bases matching TRBD1. Per germline, CDR1 SGHRS and CDR2 YFSETQ. With V trimmed by 2 bases and J by 2 bases, 3 bases remained unmatched. The CDR3 is 15 residues long. CDR3 sequence reads: CASSFGQGPYNEQFF. CDR3 coding DNA: TGCGCCAGCAGCTTTGGACAGGGTCCCTACAATGAGCAGTTCTTC.

The rearrangement links TRBV7-9 to TRBJ2-3; unclear D gene. Germline-derived CDR1 and CDR2 are SEHNR and FQNEAQ (reference sequence). The ends were cut back, 5 bases at V and 6 bases at J, with 12 bases in the middle. This CDR3 has 13 residues. CDR3 sequence: CASSRGLTDTQYF. The DNA of the CDR3 is TGTGCCAGCAGCCGCGGATTGACGGATACGCAGTATTTT.

The rearrangement links TRBV6-5 to TRBJ2-7; D might be TRBD1 (5 bases). This CDR3 contains 13 residues. Germline V lookup: CDR1 MNHEY, CDR2 SVGAGI. V was cut by 5 bases and J by 2 bases, with 10 bases left in between. This CDR3 reads CASSPQGTYEQYF. The CDR3 coding sequence is TGTGCCAGCAGTCCCCAGGGAACCTACGAGCAGTACTTC.

The chain couples TRBV9 to TRBJ2-2; weak D call: TRBD2 (5 bases). The ends were cut back, 0 bases at V and 4 bases at J, with 13 bases in the middle. The germline V gene encodes CDR1 SGDLS and CDR2 YYNGEE. The length of the CDR3 is 16 residues. The CDR3 is CASSVGGDGVTGELFF. As DNA, the CDR3 is TGTGCCAGCAGCGTAGGGGGAGATGGAGTCACCGGGGAGCTGTTTTTT.

The genes are TRBV11-2 and TRBJ2-1; the D gene is possibly TRBD2 (5 bases). CDR1 is SGHAT, CDR2 FQNNGV, per germline. The CDR3 is 15 amino acids. V lost 6 bases, J lost 0 bases, and 12 bases lay in between. This CDR3 reads CASSPTGISYNEQFF. CDR3 coding DNA: TGTGCCAGCAGTCCGACGGGGATCTCCTACAATGAGCAGTTCTTC. Full variable domain (outside the CDR3, taken from reference TRBV11-2 and TRBJ2-1): EAGVAQSPRYKIIEKRQSVAFWCNPISGHATLYWYQQILGQGPKLLIQFQNNGVVDDSQLPKDRFSAERLKGVDSTLKIQPAKLEDSAVYLCASSPTGISYNEQFFGPGTRLTVL.

Remarks on this clone: The sample contains more than one DNA sequence encoding this CDR3. This chain links TRBV9 with TRBJ2-7; 10 bases align to TRBD2. This CDR3 region has 15 residues. CDR1 is SGDLS and CDR2 is YYNGEE in the germline V gene. V trimming: 0 bases; J trimming: 3 bases; junction bases outside the gene matches: 3. As DNA, the CDR3 is TGTGCCAGCAGCGTAGACCCTAGCGGGGGCTACGAGCAGTACTTC. Translating gives CASSVDPSGGYEQYF. Combining the CDR3 with reference TRBV9 and TRBJ2-7 gives the whole variable domain DSGVTQTPKHLITATGQRVTLRCSPRSGDLSVYWYQQSLDQGLQFLIQYYNGEERAKGNILERFSAQQFPDLHSELNLSSLELGDSALYFCASSVDPSGGYEQYFGPGTRLTVT.

The V and J genes are TRBV11-2 and TRBJ1-1; D remains unclear. CDR3 length equals 12 residues. With 4 bases removed from V and 4 bases from J, the gap between germline ends came to 7 bases. Germline V gives CDR1 SGHAT, CDR2 FQNNGV. This CDR3 reads CASSYGVTEAFF. The CDR3 DNA follows: TGTGCCAGCAGCTACGGGGTCACTGAAGCTTTCTTT.

The count of this clone is one. The V gene is TRBV18, the J gene TRBJ2-1; D is perhaps TRBD2 (5 bases). Per the germline V gene, CDR1 is KGHSH and CDR2 is LQKENI. The CDR3 consists of 14 residues. V lost 1 base and J 3 bases, leaving 7 bases between the germline ends. CDR3 protein: CASSPRSGYNEQFF. Here the CDR3 DNA reads TGTGCCAGCTCACCACGGAGCGGCTACAATGAGCAGTTCTTC.

J is TRBJ2-7 and V is TRBV6-5; TRBD2 might be the D (6 bases). The CDR3 is 14 amino acids. CDR1 MNHEY and CDR2 SVGAGI come from the germline V gene. V was shortened by 0 bases and J by 0 bases, with 6 bases between the two germline ends. In DNA, the CDR3 is TGTGCCAGCAGTTACTCGGAGGGCTCCTACGAGCAGTACGTC. Amino acid sequence: CASSYSEGSYEQYV.

CDR3 loop: CASSHPGGQQDTQYF. Here the CDR3 DNA reads TGTGCCAGCAGCCACCCCGGGGGGCAGCAGGATACGCAGTATTTT. V is TRBV11-2 and J is TRBJ2-3, with D possibly being TRBD2 (7 bases). Germline loops: CDR1 SGHAT, CDR2 FQNNGV. The V end lost 5 bases, the J end lost 6 bases, and 18 bases lay between the germline ends. The CDR3 is 15 amino acids.

This chain links TRBV7-6 with TRBJ1-4; perhaps TRBD1 as D (5 bases). The CDR3 runs to 16 residues. The germline V gene has CDR1 SGHVS and CDR2 FNYEAQ. Between the trimmed V and J ends, which lost 6 bases and 4 bases, there was a span of 18 bases. The CDR3 DNA sequence: TGTGCCAGCAGTCTGACGTTGGGGCGCAGTAATGAAAAACTGTTTTTT. It yields the protein CASSLTLGRSNEKLFF. The complete variable domain, with remaining parts taken from reference TRBV7-6 and TRBJ1-4, reads GAGVSQSPRYKVTKRGQDVALRCDPISGHVSLYWYRQALGQGPEFLTYFNYEAQQDKSGLPNDRFSAERPEGSISTLTIQRTEQRDSAMYRCASSLTLGRSNEKLFFGSGTQLSVL.

This clone was counted once. The chain links TRBV9 to TRBJ1-3, with 9 bases aligning to TRBD1. After removal of 3 bases from V and 0 bases from J, the junction contained 7 bases not matched to a gene. Germline lookup yields CDR1 SGDLS and CDR2 YYNGEE. The CDR3 runs to 17 residues. For the CDR3, the DNA is TGTGCCAGCAGCGACGACAGGGGGGAGAGCTCTGGAAACACCATATATTTT. Translation: CASSDDRGESSGNTIYF.

This chain joins TRBV5-1 and TRBJ2-1; 11 positions agree with TRBD1. V was clipped by 4 bases and J by 3 bases; unmatched bases: 3. Germline assignment: CDR1 SGHRS and CDR2 YFSETQ. The CDR3 is 15 residues long. The CDR3 nucleotides are TGCGCCAGCAGCGGACAGGGGGCTGACTACAATGAGCAGTTCTTC. Its translation: CASSGQGADYNEQFF.

J is TRBJ2-5 and V is TRBV10-3; D ambiguous. This CDR3 is 13 amino acids long. Trimming stripped 2 bases from V and 7 bases from J, with 11 bases between. The germline V gene has CDR1 ENHRY and CDR2 SYGVKD. The CDR3 DNA reads TGTGCCATCAGTGAGACGGTAGTTGGGACCCAGTACTTC. This sequence encodes CAISETVVGTQYF.

V is TRBV19 and J is TRBJ1-6; TRBD1 aligns across 9 bases. The J segment lost 2 bases and the V segment lost 5 bases, leaving 4 bases of the junction unmatched. Germline-derived CDR1 and CDR2 are LNHDA and SQIVND (reference sequence). This CDR3 is built from 16 residues. The chain's CDR3 is CASSVRQGAYNSPLHF. The CDR3 DNA reads as TGTGCCAGTAGTGTCAGACAGGGGGCCTATAATTCACCCCTCCACTTT.

The table lists this clone with a count of one. The chain recombines TRBV15 with TRBJ2-7, with D possibly being TRBD1 (5 bases). The CDR3 length is 15 residues. The germline V gene encodes CDR1 LNHNV and CDR2 YYDKDF (reference sequence). Trimming pared 0 bases from V and 2 bases from J, leaving 11 bases between. CDR3 loop: CATSRDRTFAYEQYF. CDR3 bases: TGTGCCACCAGCAGAGATAGGACATTCGCCTACGAGCAGTACTTC.